This T cell receptor beta chain came from a study of cytomegalovirus exposure and HLA in healthy donors. There are 14 residues in the CDR3. Germline CDR1 MDHEN, CDR2 SYDVKM. With 2 bases clipped from V and 5 bases from J, the junction kept 5 bases outside the gene matches. Both 60 Vbeta primers and 13 Jbeta primers went into the PCR. Profiled with immunoSEQ multiplex PCR; TCRdb holds only in-frame clones, not every one. Of 140,000 to 150,000 clones listed, approximately 78% are singletons. The specimen sequenced was PBMCs. This sequence originates from a woman in her forties in good health and CMV-seropositive. The gene calls are TRBV28 and TRBJ2-7; 8 bases match TRBD1. This CDR3 reads CASSLGQGIHEQYF. The DNA for the CDR3 is TGTGCCAGCAGTTTAGGACAGGGAATCCACGAGCAGTACTTC. The whole variable domain, filled in from reference TRBV28 and TRBJ2-7, reads DVKVTQSSRYLVKRTGEKVFLECVQDMDHENMFWYRQDPGLGLRLIYFSYDVKMKEKGDIPEGYSVSREKKERFSLILESASTNQTSMYLCASSLGQGIHEQYFGPGTRLTVT.